This note documents a single T cell receptor (beta chain) sequence. Its antigen is not known. This entry comes from a study of T cell responses to AZD1222 COVID-19 vaccine. Study results and limitations: The donor cohort was predominantly white British with a female majority, and clonal diversity may have been underestimated. Rises in breadth and depth of Spike-specific TCRs came after two AZD1222 doses. Close to half of spike-specific TCRs reportedly recognize unmutated variant regions. Distributed over spike, vaccine-associated CD4 TCRs predominated at 160-218 and 743-854.

Per the germline V gene, CDR1 is MNHEY and CDR2 is SVGAGI. The CDR3 has 14 amino acids. V was clipped by 6 bases and J by 2 bases; unmatched bases: 5. Measured with immunoSEQ multiplex PCR; TCRdb has only the in-frame clones, and not every one. The data show 90,000 to 130,000 clones, 89% seen once. The sequence came from an adult in good health. The sample here was peripheral blood, taken on day 0 of MenACWY control vaccination. The gene calls are TRBV6-5 and TRBJ2-3, with 7 bases matching TRBD1. The CDR3 sequence: CASSQQGTTDTQYF. The CDR3 nucleotides read TGTGCCAGCAGCCAACAGGGGACCACAGATACGCAGTATTTT.